This is a list of T cell receptor beta chains from one sample in a study of Graves' ophthalmopathy and Graves' hyperthyroidism. A single record per CDR3 protein comes from TCRdb applying MiXCR to the multiplex PCR reads. The data show around 1.1 million distinct CDR3 sequences, with roughly two fifths seen just once and 11% held by the top ten. Sequenced material: peripheral blood or thyroid tissue (not recorded which). These receptors came from an adult man with Graves' hyperthyroidism. CDR3s include the opening cysteine and the closing phenylalanine or tryptophan. Each record gives: clone size, V gene, J gene, CDR3 protein. Where a row states a size, it is once, few, many or the class of an expanded clone; other rows omit it.

clone size: -; V gene: TRBV6-5; J gene: TRBJ1-5; CDR3 protein: CASSYLKGSQPQHF
clone size: -; V gene: TRBV6-1; J gene: TRBJ1-5; CDR3 protein: CATSGGTARSGNQPQHF
clone size: few; V gene: TRBV7-2; J gene: TRBJ1-4; CDR3 protein: CASSHSGTGRTRVF
clone size: many; V gene: TRBV7-9; J gene: TRBJ1-2; CDR3 protein: CASSLIPGAYTF
clone size: -; V gene: TRBV5-1; J gene: TRBJ1-2; CDR3 protein: CASSQGQGAGLYGYTF
clone size: -; V gene: TRBV10-3; J gene: TRBJ1-1; CDR3 protein: CAISDMTGLENTEAFF
clone size: few; V gene: TRBV9; J gene: TRBJ1-1; CDR3 protein: CASSVAPDRGEAFF
clone size: many; V gene: TRBV6-5; J gene: TRBJ1-2; CDR3 protein: CASRTPTANYGYTF
clone size: -; V gene: TRBV10-3; J gene: TRBJ1-5; CDR3 protein: CAISPRDTPGQPQHF
clone size: -; V gene: TRBV4-3; J gene: TRBJ2-5; CDR3 protein: CASSQDELAGEETQYF
clone size: -; V gene: TRBV9; J gene: TRBJ2-2; CDR3 protein: CASSVELARTGELFF
clone size: -; V gene: TRBV4-2; J gene: TRBJ1-1; CDR3 protein: CASSPGGLAGNTEAFF
clone size: many; V gene: TRBV9; J gene: TRBJ2-7; CDR3 protein: CASSPRDESYEQYF
clone size: many; V gene: TRBV7-9; J gene: TRBJ1-2; CDR3 protein: CASSLGHDYTF
clone size: -; V gene: TRBV7-6; J gene: TRBJ2-2; CDR3 protein: CASSLGMDRGELFF
clone size: many; V gene: TRBV19; J gene: TRBJ1-1; CDR3 protein: CASSIGQVNTEAFF
clone size: many; V gene: TRBV7-9; J gene: TRBJ2-7; CDR3 protein: CASSHDRGGSYEQYF
clone size: -; V gene: TRBV7-2; J gene: TRBJ1-5; CDR3 protein: CASSSALRLGYQPQHF
clone size: few; V gene: TRBV4-3; J gene: TRBJ1-6; CDR3 protein: CASSQGGQGWNSPLHF
clone size: many; V gene: TRBV10-1; J gene: TRBJ2-2; CDR3 protein: CASRDSGTRTGELFF
clone size: once; V gene: TRBV6-2/TRBV6-3; J gene: TRBJ2-2; CDR3 protein: CASSYLGQSTGELFF
clone size: few; V gene: TRBV4-3; J gene: TRBJ1-4; CDR3 protein: CASSQDRFNEKLFF
clone size: few; V gene: TRBV19; J gene: TRBJ2-7; CDR3 protein: CASSRPGQTYEQYF
clone size: -; V gene: TRBV7-9; J gene: TRBJ2-7; CDR3 protein: CASVRLHAYEQYF
clone size: many; V gene: TRBV5-1; J gene: TRBJ1-2; CDR3 protein: CASSLSARTYGYTF
clone size: -; V gene: TRBV7-9; J gene: TRBJ1-1; CDR3 protein: CASSLDVDPVTEAFF
clone size: -; V gene: TRBV7-2; J gene: TRBJ1-3; CDR3 protein: CASSGGQGRLSGNTIYF
clone size: -; V gene: TRBV6-5; J gene: TRBJ2-5; CDR3 protein: CVSRPSGVETQYF
clone size: -; V gene: TRBV25-1; J gene: TRBJ2-7; CDR3 protein: CATNQAPIQGRSYEQYF
clone size: -; V gene: TRBV11-1; J gene: TRBJ1-6; CDR3 protein: CASSSTGSNSPLHF
clone size: -; V gene: TRBV5-5; J gene: TRBJ1-6; CDR3 protein: CASALQGYSPLHF
clone size: few; V gene: TRBV20-1; J gene: TRBJ1-6; CDR3 protein: CSAPDRGPSNSPLHF
clone size: few; V gene: TRBV7-2; J gene: TRBJ2-5; CDR3 protein: CASSLARIAGGRETQYF
clone size: many; V gene: TRBV4-1; J gene: TRBJ2-7; CDR3 protein: CASSQWTGPYEQYF
clone size: many; V gene: TRBV19; J gene: TRBJ1-4; CDR3 protein: CASSIYENEKLFF
clone size: few; V gene: TRBV11-2; J gene: TRBJ1-3; CDR3 protein: CASSHWEEGTGNTIYF
clone size: -; V gene: TRBV15; J gene: TRBJ2-5; CDR3 protein: CAVGGGREDRETQYF
clone size: -; V gene: TRBV10-3; J gene: TRBJ1-2; CDR3 protein: CASTDTSLYTF
clone size: -; V gene: TRBV5-1; J gene: TRBJ2-6; CDR3 protein: CASSPGQGLFSGANVLTF
clone size: -; V gene: TRBV6-6; J gene: TRBJ1-4; CDR3 protein: CASSYSSRVGEKLFF
clone size: many; V gene: TRBV6-5; J gene: TRBJ2-5; CDR3 protein: CASSYSRGTKTQYF
clone size: few; V gene: TRBV10-3; J gene: TRBJ2-7; CDR3 protein: CASSYRTSGSYEQYF